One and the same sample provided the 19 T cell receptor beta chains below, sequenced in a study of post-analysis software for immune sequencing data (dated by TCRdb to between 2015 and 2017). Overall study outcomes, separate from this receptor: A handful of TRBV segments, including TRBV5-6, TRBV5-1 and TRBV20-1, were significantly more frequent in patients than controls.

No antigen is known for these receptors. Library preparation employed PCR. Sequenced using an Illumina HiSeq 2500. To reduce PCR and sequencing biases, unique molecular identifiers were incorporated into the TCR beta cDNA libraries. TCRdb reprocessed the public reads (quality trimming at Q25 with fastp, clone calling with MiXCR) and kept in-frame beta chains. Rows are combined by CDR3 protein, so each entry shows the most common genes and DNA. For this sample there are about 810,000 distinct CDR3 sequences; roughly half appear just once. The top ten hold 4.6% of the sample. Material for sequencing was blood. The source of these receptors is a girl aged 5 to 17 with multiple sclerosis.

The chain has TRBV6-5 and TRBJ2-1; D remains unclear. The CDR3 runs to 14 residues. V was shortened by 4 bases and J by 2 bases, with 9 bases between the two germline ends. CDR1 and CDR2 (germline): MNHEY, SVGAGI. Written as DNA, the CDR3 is TGTGCCAGCAGTTTCATCCAGCCCTACAATGAGCAGTTCTTC. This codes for CASSFIQPYNEQFF.

DNA of the CDR3: TGTGCCAGCAGCCGGACACCCCCTGCGAACACCGGGGAGCTGTTTTTT. Its protein is CASSRTPPANTGELFF. This chain links TRBV7-9 with TRBJ2-2; maybe TRBD1 (5 bases). Germline V gene sequence: CDR1 SEHNR, CDR2 FQNEAQ (reference sequence). The CDR3 totals 16 residues. Deletions cut 5 bases from V and 0 bases from J, with 13 bases between.

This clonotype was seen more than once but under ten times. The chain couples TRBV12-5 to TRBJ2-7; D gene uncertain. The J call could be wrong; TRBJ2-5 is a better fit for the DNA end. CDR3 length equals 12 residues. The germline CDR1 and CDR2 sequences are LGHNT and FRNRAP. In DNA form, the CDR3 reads TGTGCTAGTGGTTTGTACTCAGAGACCCAGTACTTC. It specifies CASGLYSETQYF.

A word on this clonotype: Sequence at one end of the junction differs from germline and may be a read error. CDR3 in amino acids: CASSLQGSADTQYF. CDR3 DNA: TGCGCCAGCAGTTTGCAAGGGAGCGCAGATACGCAGTATTTT. The rearrangement links TRBV12-3 or TRBV12-4 to TRBJ2-3, with D possibly being TRBD2 (5 bases). CDR3 length equals 14 residues.

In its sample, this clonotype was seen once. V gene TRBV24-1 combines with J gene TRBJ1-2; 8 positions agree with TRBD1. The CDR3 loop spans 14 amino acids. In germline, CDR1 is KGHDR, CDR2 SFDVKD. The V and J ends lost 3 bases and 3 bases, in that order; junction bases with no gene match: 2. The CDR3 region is CATSDPGQDYGYTF. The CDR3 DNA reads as TGTGCCACCAGTGATCCGGGACAGGACTATGGCTACACCTTC.

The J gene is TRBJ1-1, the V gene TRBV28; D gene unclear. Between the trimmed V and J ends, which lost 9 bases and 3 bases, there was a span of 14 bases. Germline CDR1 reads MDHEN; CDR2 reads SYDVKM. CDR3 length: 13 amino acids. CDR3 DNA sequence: TGTGCCAGTCCGGGTCCCGGCGACACTGAAGCTTTCTTT. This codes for CASPGPGDTEAFF.

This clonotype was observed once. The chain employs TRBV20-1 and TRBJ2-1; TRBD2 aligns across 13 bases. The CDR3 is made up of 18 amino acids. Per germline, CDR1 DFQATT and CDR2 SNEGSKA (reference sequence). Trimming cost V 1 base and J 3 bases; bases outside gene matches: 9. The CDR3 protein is CSARVLRTSGRGYNEQFF. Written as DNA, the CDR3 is TGCAGTGCTAGAGTTCTGCGGACTAGCGGGAGAGGCTACAATGAGCAGTTCTTC.

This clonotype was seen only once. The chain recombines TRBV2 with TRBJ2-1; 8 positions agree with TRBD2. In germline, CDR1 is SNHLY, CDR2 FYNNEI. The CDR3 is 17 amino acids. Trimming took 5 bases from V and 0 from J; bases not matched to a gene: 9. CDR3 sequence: CASSPFSGVSSYNEQFF. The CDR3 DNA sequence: TGTGCCAGCAGTCCGTTTAGCGGGGTCTCCTCCTACAATGAGCAGTTCTTC.

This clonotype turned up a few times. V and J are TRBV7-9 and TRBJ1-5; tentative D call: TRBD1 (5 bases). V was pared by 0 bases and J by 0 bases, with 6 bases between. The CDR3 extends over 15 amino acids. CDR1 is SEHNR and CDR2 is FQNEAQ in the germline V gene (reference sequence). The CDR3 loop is CASSLAGASNQPQHF. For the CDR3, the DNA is TGTGCCAGCAGCTTAGCAGGGGCTAGCAATCAGCCCCAGCATTTT.

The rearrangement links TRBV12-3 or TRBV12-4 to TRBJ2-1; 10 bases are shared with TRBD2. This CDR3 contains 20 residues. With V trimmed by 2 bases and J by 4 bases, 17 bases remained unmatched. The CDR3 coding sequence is TGTGCCAGCAGTTTAAGAAAAGGTAGAAGGAGTAGCGGGGGGTACAATGAGCAGTTCTTC. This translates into CASSLRKGRRSSGGYNEQFF.

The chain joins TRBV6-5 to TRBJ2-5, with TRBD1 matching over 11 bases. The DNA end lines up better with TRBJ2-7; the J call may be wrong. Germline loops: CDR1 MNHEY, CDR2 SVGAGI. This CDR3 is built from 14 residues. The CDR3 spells CASNKPGQGDEQYF. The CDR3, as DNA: TGTGCCAGCAATAAACCGGGACAGGGGGACGAGCAGTACTTC.

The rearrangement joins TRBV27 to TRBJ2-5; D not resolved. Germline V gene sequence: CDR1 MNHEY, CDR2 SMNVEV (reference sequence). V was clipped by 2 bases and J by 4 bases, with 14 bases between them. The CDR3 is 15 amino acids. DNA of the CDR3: TGTGCCAGCAGTTTAATCCCCGGCCCAGGAGAGACCCAGTACTTC. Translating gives CASSLIPGPGETQYF.

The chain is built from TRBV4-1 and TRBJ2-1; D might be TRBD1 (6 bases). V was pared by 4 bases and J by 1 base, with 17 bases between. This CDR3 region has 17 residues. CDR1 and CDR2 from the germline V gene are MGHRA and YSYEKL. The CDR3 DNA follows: TGCGCCAGCAGCCCAAAGGGGCTAAGGGGGTCCTACAATGAGCAGTTCTTC. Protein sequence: CASSPKGLRGSYNEQFF.

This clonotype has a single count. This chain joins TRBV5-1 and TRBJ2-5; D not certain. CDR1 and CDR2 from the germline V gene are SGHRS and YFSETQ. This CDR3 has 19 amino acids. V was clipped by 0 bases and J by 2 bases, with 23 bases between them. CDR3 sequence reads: CASSLALRTSETQQETQYF. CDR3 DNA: TGCGCCAGCAGCTTGGCGCTAAGGACGTCCGAGACTCAGCAAGAGACCCAGTACTTC.

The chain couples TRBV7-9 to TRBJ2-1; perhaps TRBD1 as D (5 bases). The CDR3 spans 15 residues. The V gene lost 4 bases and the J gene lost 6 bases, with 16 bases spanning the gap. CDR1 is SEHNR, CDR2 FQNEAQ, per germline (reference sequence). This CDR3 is CASSSDGQGPNEQFF. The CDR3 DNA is TGTGCCAGCAGCTCCGACGGGCAGGGTCCCAATGAGCAGTTCTTC.

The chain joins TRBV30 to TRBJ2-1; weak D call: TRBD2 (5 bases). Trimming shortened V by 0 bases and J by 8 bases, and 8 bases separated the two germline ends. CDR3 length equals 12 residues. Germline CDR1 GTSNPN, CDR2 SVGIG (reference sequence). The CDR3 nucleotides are TGTGCCTGGAGTGTAAAGGGAGATGAGCAGTTCTTC. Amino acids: CAWSVKGDEQFF.

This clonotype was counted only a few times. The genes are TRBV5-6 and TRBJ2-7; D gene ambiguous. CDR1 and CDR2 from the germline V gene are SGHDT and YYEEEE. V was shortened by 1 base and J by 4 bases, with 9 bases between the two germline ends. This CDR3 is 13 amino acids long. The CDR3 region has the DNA TGTGCCAGCAGCTTGAGAGGTGTGTACGAGCAGTACTTC. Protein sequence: CASSLRGVYEQYF.

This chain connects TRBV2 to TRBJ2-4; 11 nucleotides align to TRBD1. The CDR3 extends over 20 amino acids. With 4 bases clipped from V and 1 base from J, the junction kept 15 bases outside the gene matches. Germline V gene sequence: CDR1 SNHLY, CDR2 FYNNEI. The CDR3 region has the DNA TGTGCCAGCAGTGTTGGGACAGGGGGAGGGGTTGGTGCGGCCAAAAACATTCAGTACTTC. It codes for CASSVGTGGGVGAAKNIQYF.

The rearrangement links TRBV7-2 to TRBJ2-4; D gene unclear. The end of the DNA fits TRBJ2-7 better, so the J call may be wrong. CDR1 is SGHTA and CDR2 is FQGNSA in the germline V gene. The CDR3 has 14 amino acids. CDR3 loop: CASCPLGFFYEQYF. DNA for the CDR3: TGTGCCAGCTGCCCCCTGGGGTTTTTTTACGAGCAGTACTTC.